This note documents a single T cell receptor beta chain sequence. Germline V gives CDR1 GTSNPN, CDR2 SVGIG (reference sequence). Trimming shortened V by 0 bases and J by 13 bases, and 13 bases separated the two germline ends. The CDR3 has 12 residues. These data originate in a study of blood T cell repertoires in COVID-19. Study-level information: Nucleic acid was either cDNA or gDNA, and it came from T cells, B-cell-depleted T cells, or PBMCs.

The authors' processing: Estimation of nucleated cell counts relied on the amplification of reference gene primers. TCRdb's copy holds only in-frame clones and misses some; the assay was immunoSEQ multiplex PCR. D and trimming come from the DNA, and the V and J calls and clone size come from that table. The repertoire holds 180,000 or so clones, with 65% to 90% as singletons. The chain is built from TRBV30 and TRBJ2-1, with a tentative D call TRBD2 (6 bases). The clonotype was recovered from a man aged 60-69 years with acute or convalescent COVID-19. The sequencing input was peripheral blood. The chain's CDR3 is CAWSVPTSRQFF. CDR3 DNA: TGTGCCTGGAGTGTTCCTACTAGCCGTCAGTTCTTC.